The 20 T cell receptor beta chains below come from one sample, sequenced in a study of T cell responses to AZD1222 COVID-19 vaccine. Sequenced by immunoSEQ multiplex PCR; TCRdb stores in-frame clones only, minus some. Among approximately 180,000 clones, just over 85% were seen once, and the ten largest hold approximately 8%. The sequences come from peripheral blood, collected on day 0 of AZD1222 vaccination. The receptors originated from an adult in good health.

This clone was recorded a few times. V and J are TRBV29-1 and TRBJ1-2, with 10 bases lining up with TRBD1. Germline V gene sequence: CDR1 SQVTM, CDR2 ANQGSEA. The CDR3 is 13 residues long. Unmatched junction bases numbered 7, after V lost 7 bases and J lost 5 bases. The DNA for the CDR3 is TGCAGCGCCCGGACAGGGGGTGATTATGGCTACACCTTC. It specifies CSARTGGDYGYTF.

The chain couples TRBV5-6 to TRBJ2-7; D unclear. The CDR3 has 13 residues. Per germline, CDR1 SGHDT and CDR2 YYEEEE. The V and J ends lost 1 base and 0 bases respectively, with 5 bases between them. CDR3 sequence: CASSLSLSYEQYF. The CDR3, as DNA: TGTGCCAGCAGCTTGTCCCTCTCCTACGAGCAGTACTTC.

The V call is TRBV28, the J call TRBJ2-3, with D unclear. V was cut by 8 bases and J by 2 bases, with 5 bases left in between. CDR1 MDHEN and CDR2 SYDVKM come from the germline V gene. The CDR3 is 11 amino acids. The CDR3 DNA reads TGTGCCAGCCAACACACAGATACGCAGTATTTT. Translating it yields CASQHTDTQYF.

The rearrangement uses TRBV6-5 and TRBJ1-4; D unresolved. Germline V lookup: CDR1 MNHEY, CDR2 SVGAGI. The CDR3 sequence is 15 residues long. Trimming stripped 8 bases from V and 0 bases from J, with 13 bases between. CDR3 bases: TGTGCCAGCTCCAGGCTAAGATCAACTAATGAAAAACTGTTTTTT. Translated: CASSRLRSTNEKLFF.

The rearrangement links TRBV3-1 (or the pseudogene TRBV3-2) to TRBJ2-1; D unresolved. This CDR3 region has 14 residues. Trimming took 8 bases from V and 2 from J, leaving 13 bases between them. CDR1 is LGHDT, CDR2 YNNKEL, per germline (reference sequence). CDR3 sequence reads: CASRGGAAYNEQFF. CDR3 DNA sequence: TGTGCCAGCCGTGGTGGAGCAGCCTACAATGAGCAGTTCTTC.

V gene TRBV30 combines with J gene TRBJ1-1; no definite D call. Per germline, CDR1 GTSNPN and CDR2 SVGIG (reference sequence). This CDR3 spans 14 amino acids. The germline V and J ends were trimmed by 2 bases and 0 bases, with 10 bases remaining between them. CDR3 bases: TGTGCCTGGAGTTGGAGTCGATTGAACACTGAAGCTTTCTTT. This codes for CAWSWSRLNTEAFF.

The chain employs TRBV27 and TRBJ2-3; D call uncertain. The germline V and J ends were trimmed by 6 bases and 2 bases, with 15 bases remaining between them. The CDR3 totals 15 residues. Looked up from germline, CDR1 is MNHEY and CDR2 is SMNVEV (reference sequence). The CDR3 sequence: CASSPWAPLTDTQYF. The CDR3 region has the DNA TGTGCCAGCAGCCCTTGGGCCCCTCTCACAGATACGCAGTATTTT.

V and J are TRBV7-2 and TRBJ1-4, with no clear D. The CDR3 sequence is 14 residues long. The germline V gene has CDR1 SGHTA and CDR2 FQGNSA. With 5 bases removed from V and 5 bases from J, the gap between germline ends came to 12 bases. CDR3 sequence (DNA): TGTGCCAGCAGCCTCGACCCGGCGAATGAAAAACTGTTTTTT. It encodes CASSLDPANEKLFF.

The V gene is TRBV7-2, the J gene TRBJ1-6, with 8 bases aligning to TRBD1. V was pared by 5 bases and J by 13 bases, with 7 bases of the junction left unmatched. The germline V gene has CDR1 SGHTA and CDR2 FQGNSA. The CDR3 covers 13 residues. In DNA form, the CDR3 reads TGTGCCAGCAGCGCTCGGACAGGGTTGCCCCTCCACTTT. Amino acid sequence: CASSARTGLPLHF.

This CDR3 reads CASSLQTYGYTF. The CDR3 DNA reads as TGCGCCAGCAGTCTCCAGACCTATGGCTACACCTTC. The genes are TRBV23-1 and TRBJ1-2; no clear D. TRBV23-1 is placed among ORFs of uncertain function. The ends were cut back, 4 bases at V and 4 bases at J, with 7 bases in the middle. CDR3 length equals 12 residues.

The chain carries TRBV27 and TRBJ1-2, with D uncertain. Germline loops: CDR1 MNHEY, CDR2 SMNVEV (reference sequence). CDR3 length: 13 residues. Trimming stripped 3 bases from V and 11 bases from J, with 16 bases between. The CDR3, as DNA: TGTGCCAGCAGTTTTGGCGGGCAGAGTGGGTACACCTTC. Its translation is CASSFGGQSGYTF.

This clone was detected only a few times. V gene TRBV4-2 combines with J gene TRBJ2-5, with D perhaps given as TRBD1 or TRBD2 (6 bases each). This CDR3 has 15 residues. Per germline, CDR1 LGHNA and CDR2 YNFKEQ. The V gene lost 1 base and the J gene lost 4 bases, with 13 bases spanning the gap. The CDR3 reads CASSQGVTGAETQYF. The CDR3 DNA reads as TGTGCCAGCAGCCAAGGGGTCACGGGGGCAGAGACCCAGTACTTC.

The gene calls are TRBV6-1 and TRBJ2-3; no firm D call. The V end lost 2 bases, the J end lost 6 bases, and 9 bases lay between the germline ends. The CDR3 consists of 13 residues. Looked up from germline, CDR1 is MNHNS and CDR2 is SASEGT. The CDR3 DNA reads TGTGCCAGCAGTGAACAATTACCCGATACGCAGTATTTT. Protein sequence: CASSEQLPDTQYF.

V gene TRBV6-5 combines with J gene TRBJ1-1; D ambiguous. The CDR3 runs 12 residues. Deletions cut 6 bases from V and 7 bases from J, with 12 bases between. Germline CDR1 MNHEY, CDR2 SVGAGI. CDR3 DNA sequence: TGTGCCAGCAGGGAGGGTTTCTATGAAGCTTTCTTT. Its translation: CASREGFYEAFF.

This clone was seen once. The chain combines TRBV30 with TRBJ1-2, with D possibly matching TRBD1 (5 bases). V was clipped by 6 bases and J by 5 bases, with 16 bases between them. CDR3 length equals 13 residues. Germline loops: CDR1 GTSNPN, CDR2 SVGIG (reference sequence). In nucleotides, the CDR3 is TGTGCCTGTCGGGACCCGACGGGTTATGGCTACACCTTC. This sequence encodes CACRDPTGYGYTF.

This clone was seen once. The chain has TRBV28 and TRBJ1-5, with D unclear. The germline V gene has CDR1 MDHEN and CDR2 SYDVKM. The CDR3 loop spans 15 amino acids. V lost 6 bases, J lost 10 bases, and 22 bases lay in between. The DNA of the CDR3 is TGTGCCAGCAGCCGGGATCGGGCGATCCCGGGTCCCCAGCATTTT. It yields the protein CASSRDRAIPGPQHF.

This clone has just a few counts. The chain has TRBV3-1 (or the pseudogene TRBV3-2) and TRBJ2-7; 10 nucleotides align to TRBD1. CDR3 length equals 14 residues. V shed 5 bases and J 2 bases; nucleotides not matched to a gene: 3. Germline V lookup: CDR1 LGHDT, CDR2 YNNKEL (reference sequence). CDR3 region: CASSWGQGPYEQYF. For the CDR3, the DNA is TGTGCCAGCAGCTGGGGACAGGGGCCCTACGAGCAGTACTTC.

The chain links TRBV5-1 to TRBJ1-2; 8 bases align to TRBD1. V lost 4 bases to trimming and J lost 3 bases; unmatched junction nucleotides: 2. The CDR3 has 13 residues. CDR1 is SGHRS and CDR2 is YFSETQ in the germline V gene. CDR3 nucleotide sequence: TGCGCCAGCAGCATGGACAGGGACTATGGCTACACCTTC. Amino acid sequence: CASSMDRDYGYTF.

The rearrangement uses TRBV6-2 or TRBV6-3 and TRBJ1-1; D remains ambiguous. With 0 bases removed from V and 8 bases from J, the gap between germline ends came to 10 bases. The CDR3 has 13 amino acids. CDR1 is MNHEY, CDR2 SVGEGT, per germline. The CDR3 bases are TGTGCCAGCAGTTACTCGACCGTATTGGAAGCTTTCTTT. It encodes CASSYSTVLEAFF.

CDR3 residues: CASSPAVNEKLFF. In DNA form, the CDR3 reads TGTGCCAGCAGCCCTGCCGTCAATGAAAAACTGTTTTTT. The chain is built from TRBV3-1 (or the pseudogene TRBV3-2) and TRBJ1-4; D unclear. There are 13 residues in the CDR3. CDR1 and CDR2 (germline): LGHDT, YNNKEL (reference sequence). V gave up 4 bases and J gave up 5 bases, with 8 bases separating them.